The clone carrying this TCR beta chain was counted at least ten times. This sample was included in a study of T cells in Graves' hyperthyroidism and ophthalmopathy. The CDR3 loop spans 13 amino acids. CDR1 and CDR2 from the germline V gene are MDHEN and SYDVKM. V was trimmed by 5 bases and J by 4 bases, leaving 11 bases between them. Researchers amplified the TCR beta CDR3 regions from RNA transcripts. An initial round of RT-PCR targeting the TCR CDR3 relied on the HTBI primer set. TCRdb re-derived calls from the multiplex PCR reads in MiXCR, one entry per CDR3 protein. The sample carries 300,000 to 450,000 distinct CDR3 sequences, 18% recorded once.

This receptor was taken from a woman aged 40 to 50 with Graves' ophthalmopathy. Sequencing was done on a sample of blood. V is TRBV28 and J is TRBJ1-1; weak D call: TRBD1 (6 bases). The CDR3, as DNA: TGTGCCAGCAGTCAACCAGGGGCCACTGAAGCTTTCTTT. Translated: CASSQPGATEAFF.